Below, 29 T cell receptor beta chains from the same sample are listed, as sequenced in a study of cytomegalovirus exposure and HLA in healthy donors. Both 60 Vbeta primers and 13 Jbeta primers went into the PCR. The repertoire was sequenced with immunoSEQ multiplex PCR; TCRdb's copy has only in-frame clones and lacks some. Among some 210,000 clones listed, roughly 76% were seen once. Material: PBMCs. These receptors all come from a woman aged 25 to 39 in good health and CMV-seropositive.

The V gene is TRBV7-8, the J gene TRBJ2-7, with a tentative D call TRBD2 (6 bases). Germline CDR1 reads SGHVS; CDR2 reads FQNEAQ. CDR3 length: 13 residues. V lost 7 bases to trimming and J lost 2 bases, with 12 bases between them. In DNA, the CDR3 is TGTGCCAGCACCCGAGGCGGGGCCTACGAGCAGTACTTC. This codes for CASTRGGAYEQYF. Together with reference TRBV7-8 and TRBJ2-7, the CDR3 gives the full variable domain: GAGVSQSPRYKVAKRGQDVALRCDPISGHVSLFWYQQALGQGPEFLTYFQNEAQLDKSGLPSDRFFAERPEGSVSTLKIQRTQQEDSAVYLCASTRGGAYEQYFGPGTRLTVT.

The V and J genes are TRBV4-2 and TRBJ2-1, with D possibly TRBD2 on 6 matching bases. Germline CDR1 LGHNA, CDR2 YNFKEQ. V was shortened by 6 bases and J by 2 bases, with 17 bases between the two germline ends. There are 16 residues in the CDR3. CDR3 in DNA: TGTGCCAGCAGACATATCGTTGGGGGGACCTACAATGAGCAGTTCTTC. Amino acid sequence: CASRHIVGGTYNEQFF.

In its sample, this clone was seen once. The gene calls are TRBV6-6 and TRBJ2-7; 8 bases agree with TRBD1. The V gene's germline CDR1 is MNHNY and CDR2 SVGAGI (reference sequence). The CDR3 sequence is 14 residues long. V lost 11 bases to trimming and J lost 3 bases; unmatched junction nucleotides: 12. In nucleotides, the CDR3 is TGTGCCGGAAAATCGACAGGGGAGGACTACGAGCAGTACTTC. It is translated as CAGKSTGEDYEQYF.

The genes are TRBV28 and TRBJ2-5; TRBD1 matches 9 bases. From germline, CDR1 is MDHEN and CDR2 SYDVKM. The CDR3 is 14 amino acids. V lost 6 bases and J lost 4; bases outside the gene matches: 6. CDR3 sequence reads: CASRATGGLETQYF. Written as DNA, the CDR3 is TGTGCCAGCAGGGCTACAGGGGGCTTAGAGACCCAGTACTTC.

There are a few counts of this clone. This chain connects TRBV7-3 to TRBJ2-3, with no clear D. Germline V gene data show CDR1 as SGHTA and CDR2 as FQGTGA. Trimming cost V 4 bases and J 4 bases, with 12 bases left between them. The CDR3 is 14 residues long. In DNA, the CDR3 is TGTGCCAGCAGCTCCGGCGGCGGTCCAGATACGCAGTATTTT. Translation: CASSSGGGPDTQYF.

The V call is TRBV25-1, the J call TRBJ1-1; D might be TRBD1 (6 bases). From germline, CDR1 is MGHDK and CDR2 SYGVNS. The CDR3 is 14 residues long. Trimming took 3 bases from V and 10 from J, leaving 18 bases between them. The CDR3 nucleotides are TGTGCCAGCAGTGACGGCAGGGGAAGGACCAGAGCTTTCTTT. This gives the protein CASSDGRGRTRAFF.

This chain uses TRBV7-2 with TRBJ2-3, with TRBD2 matching 10 bases. Trimming took 0 bases from V and 5 from J; bases not matched to a gene: 5. Germline V lookup: CDR1 SGHTA, CDR2 FQGNSA. This CDR3 has 16 residues. CDR3 nucleotide sequence: TGTGCCAGCAGCTTAGCGGGACTAGCGAATGGAGATACGCAGTATTTT. This encodes CASSLAGLANGDTQYF. Drawing the rest from reference TRBV7-2 and TRBJ2-3, the complete variable domain is GAGVSQSPSNKVTEKGKDVELRCDPISGHTALYWYRQSLGQGLEFLIYFQGNSAPDKSGLPSDRFSAERTGGSVSTLTIQRTQQEDSAVYLCASSLAGLANGDTQYFGPGTRLTVL.

Remarks on this clone: The identical CDR3 is also encoded by other nucleotide sequences in the sample. The chain couples TRBV7-2 to TRBJ2-2, with D uncertain. The germline gives CDR1 SGHTA, CDR2 FQGNSA. The CDR3 consists of 12 residues. With 5 bases removed from V and 2 bases from J, the gap between germline ends came to 3 bases. The DNA of the CDR3 is TGTGCCAGCAGCCTAAACACCGGGGAGCTGTTTTTT. Translation: CASSLNTGELFF.

The V and J genes are TRBV11-2 and TRBJ1-3; possibly TRBD1 for D (6 bases). Trimming stripped 5 bases from V and 0 bases from J, with 11 bases between. This CDR3 is 15 amino acids long. CDR1 SGHAT and CDR2 FQNNGV come from the germline V gene. The CDR3 protein is CASSRGQISGNTIYF. CDR3 in DNA: TGTGCCAGCAGCCGTGGACAGATCTCTGGAAACACCATATATTTT. The complete variable domain, with remaining parts taken from reference TRBV11-2 and TRBJ1-3, reads EAGVAQSPRYKIIEKRQSVAFWCNPISGHATLYWYQQILGQGPKLLIQFQNNGVVDDSQLPKDRFSAERLKGVDSTLKIQPAKLEDSAVYLCASSRGQISGNTIYFGEGSWLTVV.

The chain joins TRBV6-1 to TRBJ1-1, with D maybe TRBD1 (6 bases). Germline-derived CDR1 and CDR2 are MNHNS and SASEGT. This CDR3 comprises 13 residues. V was cut by 4 bases and J by 5 bases, with 11 bases left in between. For the CDR3, the DNA is TGTGCCAGCAGTGCAAACAGGGAAACTGAAGCTTTCTTT. It codes for CASSANRETEAFF.

This chain connects TRBV7-2 to TRBJ2-5; 7 bases are shared with TRBD1. This CDR3 has 14 amino acids. J gave up 1 base and V 3 bases, and 2 bases lay outside the gene matches. Germline CDR1 and CDR2: SGHTA and FQGNSA. This CDR3 reads CASSLTGPQETQYF. CDR3 nucleotide sequence: TGTGCCAGCAGCTTGACAGGGCCCCAAGAGACCCAGTACTTC.

This chain joins TRBV7-3 and TRBJ2-1; the match to TRBD2 covers 15 bases. V was pared by 8 bases and J by 2 bases, with 13 bases of the junction left unmatched. Germline loops: CDR1 SGHTA, CDR2 FQGTGA. The CDR3 consists of 19 residues. The DNA for the CDR3 is TGTGCCAGCTCGGTAGGACTAGCGGGGGGGCCATCGACCTACAATGAGCAGTTCTTC. This encodes CASSVGLAGGPSTYNEQFF.

Regarding this clone: Other DNA sequences of this sample code for an identical CDR3. This sequence joins TRBV11-3 and TRBJ2-7; 7 bases match TRBD1. CDR1 is SGHNT, CDR2 YENEEA, per germline. CDR3 length: 13 residues. J was trimmed by 1 base and V by 5 bases; bases with no gene match: 2. The CDR3 is CASSRDSSYEQYF. The CDR3 DNA reads TGTGCCAGCAGCCGGGACAGTTCCTACGAGCAGTACTTC.

V is TRBV19 and J is TRBJ2-4; TRBD1 matches 7 bases. This CDR3 is built from 14 residues. Losses at the gene ends were 6 bases for V and 5 bases for J; bases not matched to a gene: 7. In germline, CDR1 is LNHDA, CDR2 SQIVND (reference sequence). The CDR3 here is CASRNRGGENIQYF. CDR3 DNA sequence: TGTGCCAGTAGGAACAGGGGTGGGGAAAACATTCAGTACTTC.

This clone was picked up one time. V usage is TRBV25-1 and J usage is TRBJ2-2; no definite D call. V shed 1 base and J shed 3 bases, with 12 bases lying between them. Looked up from germline, CDR1 is MGHDK and CDR2 is SYGVNS. There are 16 residues in the CDR3. This CDR3 reads CASSEFWLVYTGELFF. The CDR3 nucleotides are TGTGCCAGCAGTGAATTTTGGCTAGTGTACACCGGGGAGCTGTTTTTT.

The chain recombines TRBV15 with TRBJ2-3, with TRBD2 matching 7 bases. This CDR3 contains 17 residues. J lost 3 bases, V lost 0 bases, and 9 bases had no gene match. Germline lookup yields CDR1 LNHNV and CDR2 YYDKDF (reference sequence). In DNA form, the CDR3 reads TGTGCCACCAGCAGAGATCCATGGGGGGGTGGGACAGATACGCAGTATTTT. It specifies CATSRDPWGGGTDTQYF.

The chain couples TRBV4-3 to TRBJ1-1; 7 bases match TRBD1. After removal of 3 bases from V and 0 bases from J, the junction contained 1 base not matched to a gene. Germline CDR1 and CDR2: LGHNA and YSLEER. The CDR3 runs to 14 residues. CDR3 in amino acids: CASSQGQLNTEAFF. The CDR3 DNA reads TGCGCCAGCAGCCAGGGACAGTTGAACACTGAAGCTTTCTTT.

This clone was counted only a few times. J is TRBJ2-2 and V is TRBV4-2, with 10 bases identical to TRBD2. The junction had 8 bases not matched to a gene; V was cut back by 2 bases and J by 5 bases. Germline CDR1 reads LGHNA; CDR2 reads YNFKEQ. The CDR3 runs 17 residues. CDR3 sequence reads: CASSQTAAGGGTGELFF. As DNA, the CDR3 is TGTGCCAGCAGCCAAACGGCAGCGGGGGGGGGAACCGGGGAGCTGTTTTTT.

This clone appeared a single time. The chain employs TRBV27 and TRBJ2-4; a weak D match, TRBD1 (5 bases). This CDR3 spans 15 amino acids. The germline gives CDR1 MNHEY, CDR2 SMNVEV (reference sequence). V was pared by 9 bases and J by 0 bases, with 15 bases between. This chain's CDR3 is CASGYRSLAKNIQYF. For the CDR3, the DNA is TGTGCCAGTGGGTACAGGAGCCTAGCCAAAAACATTCAGTACTTC.

The chain recombines TRBV19 with TRBJ2-2, with D possibly TRBD1 on 5 matching bases. The V gene lost 9 bases and the J gene lost 5 bases, with 13 bases spanning the gap. The CDR3 has 13 amino acids. CDR1 and CDR2 from the germline V gene are LNHDA and SQIVND (reference sequence). Written as DNA, the CDR3 is TGTGCCAGCTCCCGACAGCTAACCGGGGAGCTGTTTTTT. It yields the protein CASSRQLTGELFF.

This clone showed up just a few times. The CDR3 DNA sequence: TGTGCCAGCAGCCCCGCGCACCAGGCTAACTCCGAGCAGTACTTC. Residues: CASSPAHQANSEQYF. The chain has TRBV7-3 and TRBJ2-7; D uncertain. CDR3 size: 15 residues. With 5 bases removed from V and 6 bases from J, the gap between germline ends came to 20 bases. Germline CDR1 is SGHTA and CDR2 is FQGTGA.

This clone was observed a few times. The V call is TRBV4-3, the J call TRBJ2-7; unclear D gene. CDR1 and CDR2 (germline): LGHNA, YSLEER. Trimming left V 0 bases short and J 1 base short, with 4 bases between. CDR3 size: 13 residues. The CDR3: CASSQDISYEQYF. The DNA for the CDR3 is TGCGCCAGCAGCCAAGACATTTCCTACGAGCAGTACTTC.

The chain combines TRBV28 with TRBJ1-4, with a tentative D call TRBD1 (5 bases). The V end lost 6 bases, the J end lost 4 bases, and 9 bases lay between the germline ends. The CDR3 sequence is 13 residues long. Per the germline V gene, CDR1 is MDHEN and CDR2 is SYDVKM. The CDR3 spells CASRRQFNEKLFF. CDR3 bases: TGTGCCAGCAGAAGACAGTTTAATGAAAAACTGTTTTTT. The variable domain in full, completed from reference TRBV28 and TRBJ1-4, reads DVKVTQSSRYLVKRTGEKVFLECVQDMDHENMFWYRQDPGLGLRLIYFSYDVKMKEKGDIPEGYSVSREKKERFSLILESASTNQTSMYLCASRRQFNEKLFFGSGTQLSVL.

Of note for this clone: At one end, the junction sequence differs from germline, possibly due to a read error. This chain connects TRBV27 to TRBJ2-7; the D gene is possibly TRBD2 (6 bases). The CDR3 totals 17 residues. Germline CDR1 reads MNHEY; CDR2 reads SMNVEV (reference sequence). The CDR3 bases are TGTGCCGGCAGTTTAAAAGGGTCTAGCGTTACATACTACGAGCAGTACTTC. This codes for CAGSLKGSSVTYYEQYF.

This clone was counted a single time. The chain has TRBV7-9 and TRBJ2-5; 12 nucleotides agree with TRBD2. V shed 5 bases, J shed 5 bases, and the junction held 9 bases outside the gene matches. This CDR3 region has 16 residues. Germline values: CDR1 SEHNR, CDR2 FQNEAQ (reference sequence). As DNA, the CDR3 is TGTGCCAGCAGCCCTTGGACTAGCGGGATATCGGAGACCCAGTACTTC. It encodes CASSPWTSGISETQYF. The full variable domain, completed using reference TRBV7-9 and TRBJ2-5, is DTGVSQNPRHKITKRGQNVTFRCDPISEHNRLYWYRQTLGQGPEFLTYFQNEAQLEKSRLLSDRFSAERPKGSFSTLEIQRTEQGDSAMYLCASSPWTSGISETQYFGPGTRLLVL.

This clone was seen once. V and J are TRBV7-2 and TRBJ1-2; tentative D call: TRBD1 (5 bases). Germline values: CDR1 SGHTA, CDR2 FQGNSA. The V and J ends lost 3 bases and 7 bases respectively, with 15 bases between them. The CDR3 contains 14 residues. DNA for the CDR3: TGTGCCAGCAGCTTTCAGGGAGGGGAGTTTGGCTACACCTTC. Amino acid sequence: CASSFQGGEFGYTF.

The chain carries TRBV6-5 and TRBJ2-1; tentatively, D is TRBD1 (5 bases). This CDR3 region has 15 residues. Germline V lookup: CDR1 MNHEY, CDR2 SVGAGI. V was clipped by 5 bases and J by 8 bases, with 19 bases between them. CDR3 DNA: TGTGCCAGCAGTCCTCAGGGCCAGCGACACGATGAGCAGTTCTTC. Translating gives CASSPQGQRHDEQFF.

The chain links TRBV7-2 to TRBJ2-4; D might be TRBD2 (6 bases). V was clipped by 5 bases and J by 10 bases, with 21 bases between them. The CDR3 totals 15 residues. Germline V gene lookup returns CDR1 SGHTA and CDR2 FQGNSA. The CDR3 sequence is CASSAPGLASRIQYF. CDR3 nucleotides: TGTGCCAGCAGCGCCCCGGGACTGGCATCAAGAATTCAGTACTTC. Full variable domain (remainder filled in from reference TRBV7-2 and TRBJ2-4): GAGVSQSPSNKVTEKGKDVELRCDPISGHTALYWYRQSLGQGLEFLIYFQGNSAPDKSGLPSDRFSAERTGGSVSTLTIQRTQQEDSAVYLCASSAPGLASRIQYFGAGTRLSVL.

This chain uses TRBV6-5 with TRBJ1-4; tentatively, D is TRBD1 (5 bases). Trimming left V 2 bases short and J 6 bases short, with 13 bases between. This CDR3 has 15 amino acids. Looked up from germline, CDR1 is MNHEY and CDR2 is SVGAGI. The CDR3, as DNA: TGTGCCAGCAGTTACACGGGGACTGGGGATGAAAAACTGTTTTTT. Amino acids: CASSYTGTGDEKLFF.